These 5 T cell receptor beta chains originate from one sample sequenced in a study of blood T cells in healthy people across ages. A sample-barcoded 5' primer and a J-beta primer mix were used in a second PCR of roughly 7 to 11 cycles. TCRdb independently ran MiXCR on the 5' RACE reads; one entry per CDR3 protein. The table includes under 800,000 distinct CDR3 sequences, around a fifth detected once. The sample consisted of blood. The receptors originated from a man in his sixties or seventies in good health.

This clonotype was seen a handful of times. V and J are TRBV19 and TRBJ1-1; TRBD1 agrees at 7 bases. The CDR3 extends over 15 amino acids. Germline lookup yields CDR1 LNHDA and CDR2 SQIVND (reference sequence). Trimming removed 5 bases from V and 2 bases from J; junction bases left unmatched: 8. This chain's CDR3 is CASSAQGTLNTEAFF. The CDR3 region has the DNA TGTGCCAGTAGTGCACAGGGGACCCTAAACACTGAAGCTTTCTTT.

The chain recombines TRBV4-2 with TRBJ1-3; unclear D gene. The CDR3 has 16 residues. The germline V and J ends were trimmed by 5 bases and 0 bases, with 14 bases remaining between them. The germline V gene has CDR1 LGHNA and CDR2 YNFKEQ. The CDR3 region has the DNA TGTGCCAGCAGCTCCTCTGCCTTCCGCTCTGGAAACACCATATATTTT. Its translation is CASSSSAFRSGNTIYF.

The rearrangement links TRBV29-1 to TRBJ2-5; D possibly corresponds to TRBD2 (7 bases). V dropped 5 bases and J dropped 2 bases, with 15 bases sitting between them. The CDR3 has 14 amino acids. Germline values: CDR1 SQVTM, CDR2 ANQGSEA. The CDR3: CSVRVGGGQETQYF. As DNA, the CDR3 is TGCAGCGTTCGGGTGGGAGGGGGACAAGAGACCCAGTACTTC.

The sample holds a few counts of this clonotype. V is TRBV6-1 and J is TRBJ2-2; 9 bases align to TRBD1. With 11 bases clipped from V and 4 bases from J, the junction kept 11 bases outside the gene matches. The V gene's germline CDR1 is MNHNS and CDR2 SASEGT. There are 15 residues in the CDR3. DNA of the CDR3: TGTGCCGGACGGACAGGGGATTATCCCACCGGGGAGCTGTTTTTT. Protein product: CAGRTGDYPTGELFF.

The chain links TRBV4-3 to TRBJ1-1; D ambiguous. The CDR3 runs 13 residues. V was pared by 3 bases and J by 0 bases, with 5 bases between. Germline V gene sequence: CDR1 LGHNA, CDR2 YSLEER. CDR3 amino acids: CASSHTVNTEAFF. CDR3 DNA sequence: TGCGCCAGCAGCCATACCGTGAACACTGAAGCTTTCTTT.